This T cell receptor (beta chain) originates from a study of blood T cells in healthy people across ages. A second about 6 to 12 cycle PCR used barcoded and J-beta primers. TCRdb reprocessed the 5' RACE reads via MiXCR and lists one record per CDR3 protein. The data hold roughly 730,000 distinct CDR3 sequences, with roughly 50% observed a single time. This CDR3 is built from 16 residues. Trimming took off 2 bases at V and 2 bases at J, with 10 bases between the two ends. CDR1 MDHEN and CDR2 SYDVKM come from the germline V gene. The V and J genes are TRBV28 and TRBJ2-6, with a weak D call TRBD2 (5 bases). The sequence came from a man aged 35 to 55 in good health. The specimen sequenced was blood. This chain's CDR3 is CASSLRELAGANVLTF. In nucleotides, the CDR3 is TGTGCCAGCAGTTTAAGAGAACTAGCTGGGGCCAACGTCCTGACTTTC.